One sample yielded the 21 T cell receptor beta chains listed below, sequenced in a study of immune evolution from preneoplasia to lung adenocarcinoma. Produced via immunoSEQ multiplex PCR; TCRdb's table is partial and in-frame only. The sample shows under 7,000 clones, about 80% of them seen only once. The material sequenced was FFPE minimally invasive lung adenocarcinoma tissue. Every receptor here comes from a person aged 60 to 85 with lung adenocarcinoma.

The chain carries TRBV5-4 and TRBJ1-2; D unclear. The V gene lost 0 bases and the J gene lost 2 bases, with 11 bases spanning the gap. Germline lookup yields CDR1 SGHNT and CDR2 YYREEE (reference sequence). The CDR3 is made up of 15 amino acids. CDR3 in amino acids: CASSLEADTNYGYTF. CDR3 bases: TGTGCCAGCAGCTTGGAAGCGGATACCAACTATGGCTACACCTTC. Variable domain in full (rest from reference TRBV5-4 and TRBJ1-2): ETGVTQSPTHLIKTRGQQVTLRCSSQSGHNTVSWYQQALGQGPQFIFQYYREEENGRGNFPPRFSGLQFPNYSSELNVNALELDDSALYLCASSLEADTNYGYTFGSGTRLTVV.

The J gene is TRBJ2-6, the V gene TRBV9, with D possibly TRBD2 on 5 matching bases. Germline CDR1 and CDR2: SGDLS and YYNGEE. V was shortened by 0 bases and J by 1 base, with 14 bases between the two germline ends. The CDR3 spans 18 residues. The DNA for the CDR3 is TGTGCCAGCAGCGTAGCTACGGGATGGGGTTCTGGGGCCAACGTCCTGACTTTC. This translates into CASSVATGWGSGANVLTF.

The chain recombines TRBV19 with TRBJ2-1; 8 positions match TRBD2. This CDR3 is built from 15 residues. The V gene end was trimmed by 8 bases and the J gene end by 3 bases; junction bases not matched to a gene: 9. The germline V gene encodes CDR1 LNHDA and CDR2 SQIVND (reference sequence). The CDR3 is CASAASGSGYNEQFF. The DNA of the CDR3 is TGTGCCAGTGCCGCAAGCGGGAGTGGCTACAATGAGCAGTTCTTC. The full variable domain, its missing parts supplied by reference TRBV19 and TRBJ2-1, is DGGITQSPKYLFRKEGQNVTLSCEQNLNHDAMYWYRQDPGQGLRLIYYSQIVNDFQKGDIAEGYSVSREKKESFPLTVTSAQKNPTAFYLCASAASGSGYNEQFFGPGTRLTVL.

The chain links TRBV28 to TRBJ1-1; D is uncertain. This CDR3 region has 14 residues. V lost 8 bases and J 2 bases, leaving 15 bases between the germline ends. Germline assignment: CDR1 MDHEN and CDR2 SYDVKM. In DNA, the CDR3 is TGTGCCAGCCGAGAGGCCAGTCCAAACACTGAAGCTTTCTTT. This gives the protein CASREASPNTEAFF.

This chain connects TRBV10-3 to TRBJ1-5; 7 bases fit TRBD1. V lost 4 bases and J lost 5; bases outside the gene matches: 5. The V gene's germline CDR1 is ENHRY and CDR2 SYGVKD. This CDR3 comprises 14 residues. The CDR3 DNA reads TGTGCCATCAGTGGGGACAGCTCCTATCAGCCCCAGCATTTT. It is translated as CAISGDSSYQPQHF.

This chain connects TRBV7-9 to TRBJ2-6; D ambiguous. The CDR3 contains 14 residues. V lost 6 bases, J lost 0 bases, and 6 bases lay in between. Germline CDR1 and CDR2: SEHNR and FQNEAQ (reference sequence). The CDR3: CASRISSGANVLTF. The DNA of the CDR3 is TGTGCCAGCAGGATAAGCTCTGGGGCCAACGTCCTGACTTTC. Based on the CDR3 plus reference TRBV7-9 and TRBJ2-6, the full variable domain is DTGVSQNPRHKITKRGQNVTFRCDPISEHNRLYWYRQTLGQGPEFLTYFQNEAQLEKSRLLSDRFSAERPKGSFSTLEIQRTEQGDSAMYLCASRISSGANVLTFGAGSRLTVL.

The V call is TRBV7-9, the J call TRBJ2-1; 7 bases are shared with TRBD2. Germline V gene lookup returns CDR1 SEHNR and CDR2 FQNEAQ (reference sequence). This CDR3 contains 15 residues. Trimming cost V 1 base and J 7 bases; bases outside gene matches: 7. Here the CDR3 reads CASSLGAVSGNEQFF. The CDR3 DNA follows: TGTGCCAGCAGCTTAGGCGCGGTTAGCGGGAATGAGCAGTTCTTC.

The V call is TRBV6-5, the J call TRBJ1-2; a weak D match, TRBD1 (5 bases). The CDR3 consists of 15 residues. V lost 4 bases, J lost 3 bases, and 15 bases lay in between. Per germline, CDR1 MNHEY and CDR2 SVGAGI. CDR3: CASSSQGGYDYGYTF. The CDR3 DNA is TGTGCCAGCAGTTCCCAGGGAGGCTACGACTATGGCTACACCTTC.

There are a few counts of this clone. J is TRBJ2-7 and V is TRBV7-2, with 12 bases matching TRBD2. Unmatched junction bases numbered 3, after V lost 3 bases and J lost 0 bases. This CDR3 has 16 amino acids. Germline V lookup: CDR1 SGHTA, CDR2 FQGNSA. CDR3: CASSFLTSGSSYEQYF. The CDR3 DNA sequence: TGTGCCAGCAGCTTCCTGACTAGCGGGAGCTCCTACGAGCAGTACTTC.

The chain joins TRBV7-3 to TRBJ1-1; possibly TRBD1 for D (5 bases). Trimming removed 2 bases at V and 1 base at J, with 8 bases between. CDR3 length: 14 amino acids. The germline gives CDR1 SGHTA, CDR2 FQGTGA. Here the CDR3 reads CASSLGGQNTEAFF. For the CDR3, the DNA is TGTGCCAGCAGCTTAGGCGGACAGAACACTGAAGCTTTCTTT.

CDR3 sequence reads: CASSKGETQYF. The CDR3 DNA reads as TGTGCCAGCAGTAAGGGAGAGACCCAGTACTTC. The V gene is TRBV28, the J gene TRBJ2-5; D uncertain. Trimming pared 5 bases from V and 4 bases from J, leaving 5 bases between. Looked up from germline, CDR1 is MDHEN and CDR2 is SYDVKM. The CDR3 is 11 residues long.

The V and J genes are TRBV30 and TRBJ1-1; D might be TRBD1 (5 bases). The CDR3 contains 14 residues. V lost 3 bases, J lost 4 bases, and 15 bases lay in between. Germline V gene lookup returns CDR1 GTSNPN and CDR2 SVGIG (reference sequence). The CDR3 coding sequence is TGTGCCTGGAGGGGAACAGGATTCCGCACTGAAGCTTTCTTT. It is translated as CAWRGTGFRTEAFF.

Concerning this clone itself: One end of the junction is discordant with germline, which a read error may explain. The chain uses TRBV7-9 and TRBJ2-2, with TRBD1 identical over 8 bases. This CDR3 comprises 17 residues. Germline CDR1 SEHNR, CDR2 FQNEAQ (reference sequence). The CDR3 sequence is CASSLARDRTNIGELFF. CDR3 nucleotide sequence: TGTGCCAGCAGCTTAGCTCGGGACAGGACCAACATCGGGGAGCTGTTTTTT.

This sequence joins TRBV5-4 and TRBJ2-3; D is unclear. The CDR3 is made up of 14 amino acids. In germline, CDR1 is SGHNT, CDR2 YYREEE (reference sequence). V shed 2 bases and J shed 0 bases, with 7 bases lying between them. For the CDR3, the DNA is TGTGCCAGCAGCTTCACGGGTAGCACAGATACGCAGTATTTT. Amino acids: CASSFTGSTDTQYF.

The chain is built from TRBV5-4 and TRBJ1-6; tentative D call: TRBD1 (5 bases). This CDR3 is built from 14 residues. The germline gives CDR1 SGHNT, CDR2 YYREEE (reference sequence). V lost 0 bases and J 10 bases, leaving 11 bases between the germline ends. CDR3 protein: CASSLGGKGSPLHF. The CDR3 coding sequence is TGTGCCAGCAGCTTGGGCGGGAAGGGGTCACCCCTCCACTTT.

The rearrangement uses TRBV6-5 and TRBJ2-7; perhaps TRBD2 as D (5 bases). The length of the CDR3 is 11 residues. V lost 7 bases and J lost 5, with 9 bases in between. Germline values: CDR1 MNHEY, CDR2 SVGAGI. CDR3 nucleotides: TGTGCCAGCACCCCGAGGGACGAGCAGTACTTC. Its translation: CASTPRDEQYF.

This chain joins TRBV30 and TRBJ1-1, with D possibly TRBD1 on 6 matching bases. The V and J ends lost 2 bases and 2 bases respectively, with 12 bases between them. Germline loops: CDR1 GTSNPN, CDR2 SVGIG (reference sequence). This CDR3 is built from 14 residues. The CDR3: CAWSWTATNTEAFF. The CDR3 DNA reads TGTGCCTGGAGTTGGACAGCGACTAACACTGAAGCTTTCTTT.

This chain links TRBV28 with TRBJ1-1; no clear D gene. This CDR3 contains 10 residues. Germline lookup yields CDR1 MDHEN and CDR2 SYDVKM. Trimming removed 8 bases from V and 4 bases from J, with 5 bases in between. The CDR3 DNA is TGTGCCAGCGGTCGCACTGAAGCTTTCTTT. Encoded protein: CASGRTEAFF.

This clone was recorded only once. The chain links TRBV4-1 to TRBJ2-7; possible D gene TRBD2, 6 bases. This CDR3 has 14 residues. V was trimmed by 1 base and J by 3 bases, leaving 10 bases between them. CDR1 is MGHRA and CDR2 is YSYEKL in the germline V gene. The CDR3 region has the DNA TGCGCCAGCAGCCAAGTGGGGGGAGGCTACGAGCAGTACTTC. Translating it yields CASSQVGGGYEQYF.

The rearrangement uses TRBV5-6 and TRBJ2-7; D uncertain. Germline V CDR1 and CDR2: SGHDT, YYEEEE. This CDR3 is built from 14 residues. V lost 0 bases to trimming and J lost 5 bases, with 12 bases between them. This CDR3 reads CASSLGHPRHEQYF. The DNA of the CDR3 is TGTGCCAGCAGCTTGGGACACCCACGCCACGAGCAGTACTTC.

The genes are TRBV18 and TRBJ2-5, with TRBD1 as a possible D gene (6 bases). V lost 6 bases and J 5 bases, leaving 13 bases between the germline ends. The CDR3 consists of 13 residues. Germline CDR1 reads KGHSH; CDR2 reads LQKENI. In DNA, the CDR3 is TGTGCCAGCTCTCTTAACAGGGCTGAGACCCAGTACTTC. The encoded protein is CASSLNRAETQYF.